These 3 T cell receptor beta chains were sequenced from one sample in a study of blood T cells in healthy people across ages. The authors ran a second PCR of 7 to 11 cycles using a sample-barcoded 5' primer and a J-beta primer mix. One entry per CDR3 protein results from TCRdb running MiXCR on the 5' RACE reads. The data show under 1,100,000 distinct CDR3 sequences, 20% to 25% seen once. Separately, the same data were catalogued under a study of T cells of mothers and their children.

What was sequenced was blood. These receptor sequences come from a girl aged 2-10 years in good health.

This clonotype was seen only a few times. This chain links TRBV4-2 with TRBJ2-5; a possible D gene is TRBD1 (6 bases). V lost 0 bases to trimming and J lost 4 bases, with 12 bases between them. The CDR3 length is 15 residues. Germline V lookup: CDR1 LGHNA, CDR2 YNFKEQ. The CDR3 DNA is TGTGCCAGCAGCCAAGAGAGAGGGGGAAGAGAGACCCAGTACTTC. Translating it yields CASSQERGGRETQYF.

This clonotype was found a few times. Its ends do not fully match the called genes, so a read error is possible. The gene calls are TRBV20-1 and TRBJ1-1; unclear D gene. CDR3 size: 11 residues. In germline, CDR1 is DFQATT, CDR2 SNEGSKA (reference sequence). The CDR3: CSALMNTETFF. In DNA form, the CDR3 reads TGCAGTGCCTTAATGAACACTGAAACTTTCTTT.

This clonotype occurred a few times. The V gene is TRBV29-1, the J gene TRBJ2-5; D might be TRBD1 (7 bases). The closer fit of TRBJ2-7 to the DNA end suggests the J call may be wrong. Germline CDR1 SQVTM, CDR2 ANQGSEA. The length of the CDR3 is 14 residues. This chain's CDR3 is CSVSDDREVNEQYF. CDR3 in DNA: TGCAGCGTTTCCGATGACAGGGAGGTCAACGAGCAGTACTTC.